The 12 T cell receptor beta chains given below trace back to one sample, sequenced in a study of T cells in localized non-small cell lung cancer. Clones were sequenced by immunoSEQ multiplex PCR, and TCRdb holds only the in-frame ones, with some missing. This sample has 20,000 or so clones; approximately 90% occur once, and the top ten carry about 7%. Here the sequenced sample was peripheral blood, taken before any cancer treatment. Receptor source: a male donor older than 55 with stage I squamous cell lung carcinoma.

The genes are TRBV19 and TRBJ2-7, with D unclear. Trimming removed 4 bases from V and 5 bases from J, with 6 bases in between. The CDR3 contains 11 residues. Germline CDR1 reads LNHDA; CDR2 reads SQIVND (reference sequence). Written as DNA, the CDR3 is TGTGCCAGTAGTAGGTGGGACGAGCAGTACTTC. Translating gives CASSRWDEQYF.

The chain couples TRBV18 to TRBJ1-1; a weak D match, TRBD1 (6 bases). The V and J ends lost 6 bases and 3 bases respectively, with 11 bases between them. CDR3 length: 13 residues. In germline, CDR1 is KGHSH, CDR2 LQKENI. DNA of the CDR3: TGTGCCAGCTCTCAGGGGCGAGACACTGAAGCTTTCTTT. Translated: CASSQGRDTEAFF.

The rearrangement joins TRBV19 to TRBJ2-7; possibly TRBD1 for D (6 bases). The CDR3 runs to 14 residues. The V gene's germline CDR1 is LNHDA and CDR2 SQIVND (reference sequence). Trimming cost V 5 bases and J 3 bases, with 14 bases left between them. CDR3: CASSGRGQFYEQYF. CDR3 DNA: TGTGCCAGTAGTGGCAGGGGTCAATTCTACGAGCAGTACTTC.

The CDR3 region is CASSLAGIQEKLFF. For the CDR3, the DNA is TGTGCCAGCAGCTTGGCGGGGATACAGGAAAAACTGTTTTTT. The chain uses TRBV5-4 and TRBJ1-4; D gene ambiguous. The germline CDR1 and CDR2 sequences are SGHNT and YYREEE (reference sequence). The V and J ends lost 0 bases and 8 bases respectively, with 11 bases between them. CDR3 length: 14 amino acids.

For the CDR3, the DNA is TGTGCCACCAGCAGAGGCGACAGGGTTCGGGCTGAAGCTTTCTTT. It yields the protein CATSRGDRVRAEAFF. This chain joins TRBV15 and TRBJ1-1, with 7 bases lining up with TRBD1. The trim removed 1 base at V and 6 bases at J, leaving 8 bases unmatched. The CDR3 has 15 residues. Germline assignment: CDR1 LNHNV and CDR2 YYDKDF (reference sequence).

The rearrangement uses TRBV7-3 and TRBJ2-1; 10 bases fit TRBD1. Germline CDR1 is SGHTA and CDR2 is FQGTGA. V dropped 5 bases and J dropped 7; count of bases not matched to a gene: 5. The CDR3 has 14 amino acids. The CDR3 loop is CASSTGTGANEQFF. CDR3 DNA: TGTGCCAGCAGCACTGGGACAGGGGCGAATGAGCAGTTCTTC. Using reference TRBV7-3 and TRBJ2-1 for the parts outside the CDR3, the full variable domain is GAGVSQTPSNKVTEKGKYVELRCDPISGHTALYWYRQSLGQGPEFLIYFQGTGAADDSGLPNDRFFAVRPEGSVSTLKIQRTERGDSAVYLCASSTGTGANEQFFGPGTRLTVL.

The chain uses TRBV5-1 and TRBJ1-2; TRBD1 matches at 8 bases. Trimming removed 3 bases from V and 1 base from J; junction bases left unmatched: 8. The germline V gene has CDR1 SGHRS and CDR2 YFSETQ. This CDR3 is built from 16 residues. As DNA, the CDR3 is TGCGCCAGCAGCTCGGACAGGGAAGGCCTTAACTATGGCTACACCTTC. Amino acid sequence: CASSSDREGLNYGYTF. The variable domain in full, with the rest retrieved from reference TRBV5-1 and TRBJ1-2, is KAGVTQTPRYLIKTRGQQVTLSCSPISGHRSVSWYQQTPGQGLQFLFEYFSETQRNKGNFPGRFSGRQFSNSRSEMNVSTLELGDSALYLCASSSDREGLNYGYTFGSGTRLTVV.

V gene TRBV5-1 combines with J gene TRBJ2-3; possibly TRBD2 for D (6 bases). Germline V gene lookup returns CDR1 SGHRS and CDR2 YFSETQ. The V end lost 1 base, the J end lost 0 bases, and 9 bases lay between the germline ends. The CDR3 is 15 amino acids. CDR3 coding DNA: TGCGCCAGCAGCTTGAGAGCGGGTAGCACAGATACGCAGTATTTT. It is translated as CASSLRAGSTDTQYF. The whole variable domain, filled in from reference TRBV5-1 and TRBJ2-3, reads KAGVTQTPRYLIKTRGQQVTLSCSPISGHRSVSWYQQTPGQGLQFLFEYFSETQRNKGNFPGRFSGRQFSNSRSEMNVSTLELGDSALYLCASSLRAGSTDTQYFGPGTRLTVL.

The chain joins TRBV5-8 to TRBJ1-2; no firm D call. Looked up from germline, CDR1 is SGHTS and CDR2 is YDEGEE. The CDR3 totals 13 residues. Trimming stripped 0 bases from V and 1 base from J, with 4 bases between. The DNA for the CDR3 is TGTGCCAGCAGCTTGGCGGTTAACTATGGCTACACCTTC. Its protein product is CASSLAVNYGYTF.

The rearrangement uses TRBV27 and TRBJ2-3; 16 bases agree with TRBD2. The germline V gene encodes CDR1 MNHEY and CDR2 SMNVEV (reference sequence). With 3 bases clipped from V and 14 bases from J, the junction kept 8 bases outside the gene matches. The CDR3 extends over 15 amino acids. In nucleotides, the CDR3 is TGTGCCAGCAGTTTTTCTGCGGGACTAGCGGGGGGGCGGTATTTT. Protein product: CASSFSAGLAGGRYF.

The chain is built from TRBV5-1 and TRBJ2-1; 9 bases fit TRBD1. This CDR3 comprises 16 residues. Trimming cost V 6 bases and J 2 bases; bases outside gene matches: 9. Germline-derived CDR1 and CDR2 are SGHRS and YFSETQ. CDR3 sequence: CASKTITGGPYNEQFF. The CDR3 DNA is TGCGCCAGCAAAACTATTACAGGGGGCCCCTACAATGAGCAGTTCTTC.

The J gene is TRBJ1-2, the V gene TRBV5-4, with TRBD1 as a possible D gene (6 bases). The CDR3 sequence is 14 residues long. Germline CDR1 SGHNT, CDR2 YYREEE (reference sequence). With 0 bases removed from V and 5 bases from J, the gap between germline ends came to 11 bases. CDR3 region: CASSLAGGEYGYTF. The CDR3 coding sequence is TGTGCCAGCAGCTTGGCCGGGGGCGAATATGGCTACACCTTC.